Listed below are T cell receptor beta chains from one sample, sequenced in a study of blood T cell repertoires in COVID-19. Clones were read by immunoSEQ multiplex PCR, and TCRdb kept only the in-frame ones, dropping some. The sample includes a few hundred thousand clones, roughly 82% of them seen just once. Sequencing input: peripheral blood. These receptor sequences come from a woman between 45 and 60 years old with acute or convalescent COVID-19. Both conserved end residues are part of each CDR3. A D gene is named only where the DNA matches it firmly. Clone size is stated in some rows and not others, as once, few, many or a class when expanded.

D,J,size,V,DNA,CDR3
TRBD2,TRBJ2-3,-,TRBV5-1,TGCGCCAGCAGCTCGGCCCCCGCTAGCGGGAGTTCAGATACGCAGTATTTT,CASSSAPASGSSDTQYF
-,TRBJ1-2,once,TRBV5-6,TGTGCCAGCAGCTTGGATGGGCACCGTTTCTATGGCTACACCTTC,CASSLDGHRFYGYTF
TRBD1,TRBJ2-2,-,TRBV28,TGTGCCAGCATCCCTGCCGGGACAGGGGGCACCGGGGAGCTGTTTTTT,CASIPAGTGGTGELFF
TRBD1,TRBJ1-4,-,TRBV5-4,TGTGCCAGCAGCTTGGCCTTGGGACAGGGAAATGAAAAACTGTTTTTT,CASSLALGQGNEKLFF
TRBD1,TRBJ1-5,-,TRBV16,TGTGCCAGCAGCCCTTTCGGGACAGGGGGAAGTACATACAATCAGCCCCAGCATTTT,CASSPFGTGGSTYNQPQHF
TRBD2,TRBJ2-7,-,TRBV25-1,TGTGCCAGCAGTGAAAGGGACAATCGGACTAGCGGCTCCTACGAGCAGTACTTC,CASSERDNRTSGSYEQYF
TRBD1,TRBJ1-2,-,TRBV19,TGTGCCAGTAGTACTCGCTGGACAGGGACCTATGGCTACACCTTC,CASSTRWTGTYGYTF
-,TRBJ1-1,-,TRBV7-9,TGTGCCAGCAGCTTAGTACAGGGAACTGAAGCTTTCTTT,CASSLVQGTEAFF
-,TRBJ1-2,-,TRBV27,TGTGCCAGCAGTACGATCCTAGGGGGACACAGTTCCTCAAACTATGGCTACACCTTC,CASSTILGGHSSSNYGYTF
TRBD2,TRBJ2-1,-,TRBV27,TGTGCCAGCAGCCTCAGCGGGGCGTCCTACAATGAGCAGTTCTTC,CASSLSGASYNEQFF
-,TRBJ2-7,-,TRBV15,TGTGCCACCAGCAGGAACCCGGGACTCCTTCCCAACGAGCAGTACTTC,CATSRNPGLLPNEQYF
-,TRBJ1-1,once,TRBV6-5,TGTGCCAGCAGTTACTCGGCAGGGATGCGCACTGAAGCTTTCTTT,CASSYSAGMRTEAFF
-,TRBJ1-6,-,TRBV19,TGTGCCAGTAGTAACGGACAAAGTAATTCACCCCTCCACTTT,CASSNGQSNSPLHF
TRBD1,TRBJ2-3,-,TRBV29-1,TGCAGCGTTGATTCCGGACAGGGGATTACAGATACGCAGTATTTT,CSVDSGQGITDTQYF
-,TRBJ2-6,-,TRBV6-6,TGTGCCAGCGGTTCTATCTCTGGGGCCAACGTCCTGACTTTC,CASGSISGANVLTF
TRBD1,TRBJ1-1,few,TRBV19,TGTGCCAGTATATGGACAGGGAGCTACACTGAAGCTTTCTTT,CASIWTGSYTEAFF
-,TRBJ1-2,-,TRBV14,TGTGCCAGCAGCCCACGCCTTAGGGACACCCTTGGAGGCTACACCTTC,CASSPRLRDTLGGYTF
TRBD2,TRBJ2-5,-,TRBV2,TGTGCCAGCAATAGCCTATTAGCGGGAGTAGAGACCCAGTACTTC,CASNSLLAGVETQYF
-,TRBJ2-3,-,TRBV18,TGTGCCAGCTCACCACCGACATCCTCCCGTCCAGCAGATACGCAGTATTTT,CASSPPTSSRPADTQYF
-,TRBJ1-2,-,TRBV18,TGTGCCAGCTCACCCCAGGCGGGGGGCGCAAGCTATGGCTACACCTTC,CASSPQAGGASYGYTF
-,TRBJ2-2,-,TRBV7-3,TGTGCCAGCCGATATTCAGGGCCCGGGGAGCTGTTTTTT,CASRYSGPGELFF
-,TRBJ1-2,-,TRBV25-1,TGTGCCAGCAGTATGGGGGAGGCTAACTATGGCTACACCTTC,CASSMGEANYGYTF
-,TRBJ2-7,-,TRBV19,TGTGCCAGTAGCCCCGAGGACAGCTACGAGCAGTACTTC,CASSPEDSYEQYF
-,TRBJ2-3,-,TRBV7-2,TGTGCCAGCAGGGCTCGGGTTAGCACAGATACGCAGTATTTT,CASRARVSTDTQYF
TRBD2,TRBJ2-1,once,TRBV2,TGTGCCAGCAGTGAACCCCGGACTAGCGGGAGCAATGAGCAGTTCTTC,CASSEPRTSGSNEQFF
-,TRBJ2-7,-,TRBV7-8,TGTGCCAGCAGCTTAGCTATTCGGTACGAGCAGTACTTC,CASSLAIRYEQYF
-,TRBJ1-5,-,TRBV24-1,TGTGCCACCAGTGATTTGGGGTCAGGGAATCAGCCCCAGCATTTT,CATSDLGSGNQPQHF
-,TRBJ2-1,-,TRBV27,TGTGCCAGCAGTATCTCTAGCCGTGGCGGGAAGTACAATGAGCAGTTCTTC,CASSISSRGGKYNEQFF
-,TRBJ2-1,once,TRBV27,TGTGCCAGCAGTTCGGGGATGACAGGCCCCAATGAGCAGTTCTTC,CASSSGMTGPNEQFF
TRBD1,TRBJ1-2,-,TRBV19,TGTGCCAGTAGTCGTGAGGACAGGTTGTATGGCTACACCTTC,CASSREDRLYGYTF
TRBD2,TRBJ2-2,-,TRBV27,TGTGCCAGCAGTTGGACTAGCGGGAACACCGGGGAGCTGTTTTTT,CASSWTSGNTGELFF
TRBD2,TRBJ2-7,few,TRBV5-1,TGCGCCAGCAGGGAAGGACTAGCGGTAAACTACGAGCAGTACTTC,CASREGLAVNYEQYF
TRBD2,TRBJ2-7,-,TRBV6-1,TGTGCCAGCAGTGAGGCGGGAGTTTCTGTCGAGCAGTACTTC,CASSEAGVSVEQYF
-,TRBJ2-2,-,TRBV6-1,TGTGCCAGCAGTGAACGGTGGAGCGCCGGGGAGCTGTTTTTT,CASSERWSAGELFF
-,TRBJ2-1,-,TRBV10-1,TGCGCCAGTCATCACAATGAGCAGTTCTTC,CASHHNEQFF
TRBD2,TRBJ2-1,-,TRBV27,TGTGCCAGCACGGCCACTAGCGGGAGGGCCAGGTTGTCCAATGAGCAGTTCTTC,CASTATSGRARLSNEQFF
TRBD2,TRBJ2-5,-,TRBV7-8,TGTGCCAGCAGCTTAGTGGTTAGCGGGACGGAGACCCAGTACTTC,CASSLVVSGTETQYF
TRBD1,TRBJ2-7,once,TRBV2,TGTGCCAGCAGTGCTGACAGGGTATACGAGCAGTACTTC,CASSADRVYEQYF
TRBD1,TRBJ1-4,-,TRBV7-9,TGTGCCAGCAGCGCTAAATACCCGGGACAGGGTAATGAAAAACTGTTTTTT,CASSAKYPGQGNEKLFF
TRBD1,TRBJ2-3,-,TRBV19,TGTGCCAGTAGTATAGTTACAGGGGGCGCAGATACGCAGTATTTT,CASSIVTGGADTQYF
TRBD2,TRBJ2-5,-,TRBV5-4,TGTGCCAGCGCCGATAGCGGGAACCGCCAAGAGACCCAGTACTTC,CASADSGNRQETQYF
TRBD2,TRBJ2-5,-,TRBV9,TGTGCCAGCACCAACGGGAGGGCCCAAGAGACCCAGTACTTC,CASTNGRAQETQYF
-,TRBJ1-2,once,TRBV27,TGTGCCAGCAGTGGCCGCTATGGCTACACCTTC,CASSGRYGYTF
-,TRBJ2-7,-,TRBV6-5,TGTGCCAGCAGTTACTCGAGACGGAGCTCCTACGAGCAGTACTTC,CASSYSRRSSYEQYF
-,TRBJ2-2,-,TRBV27,TGTGCCAGCAGTCACTATTACGCCGGGGAGCTGTTTTTT,CASSHYYAGELFF
TRBD2,TRBJ2-1,-,TRBV7-9,TGTGCCAGCAGCTTATACGCGGGAGTAACCTACAATGAGCAGTTCTTC,CASSLYAGVTYNEQFF
TRBD2,TRBJ2-5,once,TRBV7-9,TGTGCCAGCAGCTTAGCGTTCGGACTAGCGGGACTTAACCAAGAGACCCAGTACTTC,CASSLAFGLAGLNQETQYF
TRBD2,TRBJ2-1,-,TRBV11-3,TGTGCCAGCAGCTTAGGTGCGACTAGCGGTAATGAGCAGTTCTTC,CASSLGATSGNEQFF
TRBD2,TRBJ2-1,once,TRBV6-1,TGTGCCAGCAGTGAACCTTGGCTAGCGGGAGAGATTAATGAGCAGTTCTTC,CASSEPWLAGEINEQFF
-,TRBJ2-6,-,TRBV5-1,TGCGCCAGCAGCCCGTGGGCCAACGTCCTGACTTTC,CASSPWANVLTF
-,TRBJ1-4,-,TRBV5-4,TGTGCCAGCAGCTTGGAGGGGGAAGGTGAAAAACTGTTTTTT,CASSLEGEGEKLFF
TRBD2,TRBJ2-3,-,TRBV24-1,TGTGCCACCAGTGGTTCATCGGGGCGGGAGAAGACAGATACGCAGTATTTT,CATSGSSGREKTDTQYF
TRBD1,TRBJ1-2,-,TRBV27,TGTGCCAGCAGTACGGGACAGAGGGGCTACACCTTC,CASSTGQRGYTF
TRBD2,TRBJ2-7,-,TRBV2,TGTGCCAGCGGGGTTCCCCTAGCGGGAGGACCCGAGCAGTACTTC,CASGVPLAGGPEQYF